This passage covers 3 T cell receptor beta chains from one sample sequenced in a study of blood T cell repertoires in COVID-19. Profiled with immunoSEQ multiplex PCR; TCRdb holds only in-frame clones, not every one. The sample yields over 60,000 clones, about 90% seen once. The sequenced sample consisted of peripheral blood. The receptors derive from a man over 45 with acute or convalescent COVID-19.

V gene TRBV7-2 combines with J gene TRBJ2-1; 9 nucleotides match TRBD2. V lost 5 bases to trimming and J lost 3 bases; unmatched junction nucleotides: 5. The CDR3 has 15 amino acids. Germline-derived CDR1 and CDR2 are SGHTA and FQGNSA. The CDR3 DNA reads as TGTGCCAGCAGCCTGGCGGGAGGGAACTACAATGAGCAGTTCTTC. Encoded protein: CASSLAGGNYNEQFF. The variable domain in full, with the rest retrieved from reference TRBV7-2 and TRBJ2-1, is GAGVSQSPSNKVTEKGKDVELRCDPISGHTALYWYRQSLGQGLEFLIYFQGNSAPDKSGLPSDRFSAERTGGSVSTLTIQRTQQEDSAVYLCASSLAGGNYNEQFFGPGTRLTVL.

The chain employs TRBV3-1 (or the pseudogene TRBV3-2) and TRBJ1-2; TRBD1 matches 10 bases. V lost 0 bases, J lost 4 bases, and 5 bases stayed unmatched. Germline V gives CDR1 LGHDT, CDR2 YNNKEL (reference sequence). This CDR3 comprises 16 residues. CDR3 DNA sequence: TGTGCCAGCAGCCAAGAAGGGACAGGGGCGGCCTATGGCTACACCTTC. This sequence encodes CASSQEGTGAAYGYTF.

The genes are TRBV2 and TRBJ1-6; no definite D call. V gave up 0 bases and J gave up 10 bases, with 4 bases separating them. The CDR3 has 12 residues. CDR1 SNHLY and CDR2 FYNNEI come from the germline V gene. The CDR3 reads CASSEAASPLHF. CDR3 sequence (DNA): TGTGCCAGCAGTGAAGCAGCGTCACCCCTCCACTTT. Variable domain in full (rest from reference TRBV2 and TRBJ1-6): EPEVTQTPSHQVTQMGQEVILRCVPISNHLYFYWYRQILGQKVEFLVSFYNNEISEKSEIFDDQFSVERPDGSNFTLKIRSTKLEDSAMYFCASSEAASPLHFGNGTRLTVT.